The clone carrying this T cell receptor beta chain was seen once. Its antigen is unknown. Germline and junction disagree at one end, which may indicate a read error. This entry is derived from a study of blood T cells in healthy people across ages. General observations from the study: Older age went with lower TCR beta diversity per million T cells, in a roughly linear way. PBMCs were not sorted, which prevented a conclusive comparison of naive versus antigen-experienced cells.

Donors ranged from about 6 to 90 years old and were healthy Caucasians in Russia. It was with a sample-barcoded 5' primer and a J-beta primer mix that a second PCR of roughly 7 to 12 cycles was run. TCRdb recomputed calls from the 5' RACE reads with MiXCR, one row per CDR3 protein. The sample shows about 700,000 distinct CDR3 sequences, 32% of them seen only once. CDR1 SGHRS and CDR2 YFSETQ come from the germline V gene. The CDR3 runs to 13 residues. The sample taken for sequencing was blood. The sequence derives from a woman of 80 years or more in good health. The J gene is TRBJ2-3, the V gene TRBV5-1; 7 nucleotides line up with TRBD2. CDR3 coding DNA: TGCGCCAGCAGCTGGGAGGGCACAGCTACGCAGTATTTT. This sequence encodes CASSWEGTATQYF.